The clone carrying this T cell receptor beta chain was found many times. The antigen is unknown. An end of the junction does not agree with germline; a read error may underlie this. The CDR3 covers 15 residues. These data originate in a study of T cells in Graves' hyperthyroidism and ophthalmopathy. Broader study findings: Through a model of 13 V-J features, ophthalmopathy was separated from stable hyperthyroidism.

The source material, RNA transcripts, was used to amplify TCR beta CDR3 regions. Using the HTBI primer set, a first-round RT-PCR was run on the TCR CDR3. TCRdb passed the multiplex PCR reads through MiXCR, listing each CDR3 protein once. The table shows roughly 180,000 distinct CDR3 sequences, with about 9% occurring only once. The blood sample predates any ophthalmopathy symptoms, coming from first hyperthyroidism diagnosis. Source material: blood. The rearrangement uses TRBV12-3 or TRBV12-4 and TRBJ2-3; D is perhaps TRBD1 or TRBD2 (6 bases each). The receptor was derived from a woman under 30 with Graves' hyperthyroidism that later progressed to Graves' ophthalmopathy. The CDR3 spells CVSSLGGLSTDTQYF. As DNA, the CDR3 is TGTGTCAGCAGTTTGGGGGGCTTGTCCACAGATACGCAGTATTTT.